This paragraph reports one TCR beta chain. This record comes from a study of blood T cell repertoires in COVID-19. Study-level information: COVID-19 samples collected from the United States, Italy and Spain covered acute and convalescent phases.

CDR1 is SGHNT and CDR2 is YYREEE in the germline V gene (reference sequence). Trimming removed 3 bases from V and 7 bases from J; junction bases left unmatched: 6. The CDR3 runs to 14 residues. TCRdb's table, derived via immunoSEQ multiplex PCR, lists solely in-frame clones and lacks some. The sample lists roughly 14,000 clones; around 86% were seen once. Sequencing input: peripheral blood. This chain links TRBV5-4 with TRBJ2-1; 8 nucleotides match TRBD1. The source of this sequence is a human donor in a cohort sampled during active COVID-19. CDR3 nucleotides: TGTGCCAGCAGCTCCAGGGGGCTAGGGAATGAGCAGTTCTTC. Protein: CASSSRGLGNEQFF.